The 21 T cell receptor beta chains in this list originate from one sample, sequenced in a study of OX40 agonist ivuxolimab in advanced cancers. The data were produced by immunoSEQ multiplex PCR, yet TCRdb's version contains in-frame clones alone and is incomplete. The table lists approximately 77,000 clones, around 92% of them singletons. The specimen comprised CD4+ or CD8+ T cells sorted from blood, sampled in a trial of the OX40 agonist ivuxolimab. All receptors derive from an adult with an advanced solid tumor such as melanoma, head and neck, liver or kidney cancer.

V gene TRBV10-3 combines with J gene TRBJ2-7; 11 bases are shared with TRBD1. From germline, CDR1 is ENHRY and CDR2 SYGVKD. The CDR3 runs to 15 residues. The V segment lost 7 bases and the J segment 3 bases; nucleotides outside the gene matches: 8. The CDR3 is CAITNAGQGVYEQYF. CDR3 DNA sequence: TGTGCCATCACCAATGCGGGACAGGGGGTCTACGAGCAGTACTTC.

This clone occurred once. The chain carries TRBV6-5 and TRBJ2-1; 9 nucleotides align to TRBD2. Germline V gene sequence: CDR1 MNHEY, CDR2 SVGAGI. The junction had 8 bases not matched to a gene; V was cut back by 3 bases and J by 5 bases. The CDR3 has 16 residues. The CDR3 sequence: CASSYSSGEVNNEQFF. The CDR3 coding sequence is TGTGCCAGCAGTTATTCTAGCGGGGAGGTTAACAATGAGCAGTTCTTC.

V and J are TRBV6-6 and TRBJ2-5; 7 bases are shared with TRBD1. This CDR3 is built from 16 residues. V lost 5 bases to trimming and J lost 3 bases; unmatched junction nucleotides: 12. In germline, CDR1 is MNHNY, CDR2 SVGAGI (reference sequence). The CDR3 nucleotides read TGTGCCAGCAGTCCAGACAAGAGGGGGCTGGAAGAGACCCAGTACTTC. Protein: CASSPDKRGLEETQYF.

This rearrangement joins TRBV11-3 to TRBJ2-2, with 9 bases aligning to TRBD1. The CDR3 runs 16 residues. Germline CDR1 SGHNT, CDR2 YENEEA. With V trimmed by 5 bases and J by 0 bases, 4 bases remained unmatched. The CDR3 region has the DNA TGTGCCAGCAGCCCTCGACAGGGGGCGAACACCGGGGAGCTGTTTTTT. Amino acids: CASSPRQGANTGELFF.

This CDR3 is CASSSTGNVYNEQFF. The CDR3 nucleotides are TGTGCCAGCAGCTCGACAGGGAATGTATACAATGAGCAGTTCTTC. The chain carries TRBV9 and TRBJ2-1, with TRBD1 identical over 7 bases. From germline, CDR1 is SGDLS and CDR2 YYNGEE. V lost 4 bases and J lost 4; bases outside the gene matches: 8. The CDR3 runs 15 residues.

This sequence joins TRBV4-2 and TRBJ2-1; D not certain. The germline gives CDR1 LGHNA, CDR2 YNFKEQ. The V and J ends lost 1 base and 3 bases respectively, with 13 bases between them. The CDR3 length is 16 residues. The CDR3: CASSQALGPDYNEQFF. CDR3 DNA sequence: TGTGCCAGCAGCCAAGCCCTCGGGCCCGACTACAATGAGCAGTTCTTC.

The genes are TRBV27 and TRBJ1-6, with D maybe TRBD1 (5 bases). V was shortened by 3 bases and J by 4 bases, with 22 bases between the two germline ends. This CDR3 spans 19 amino acids. Germline V gene lookup returns CDR1 MNHEY and CDR2 SMNVEV (reference sequence). The CDR3 protein is CASSLVGQGDPLYNSPLHF. CDR3 bases: TGTGCCAGCAGTTTGGTAGGGCAGGGAGATCCTCTTTATAATTCACCCCTCCACTTT.

The gene calls are TRBV13 and TRBJ2-3, with D hard to call. The CDR3 sequence is 14 residues long. Per the germline V gene, CDR1 is PRHDT and CDR2 is FYEKMQ (reference sequence). Trimming removed 0 bases at V and 2 bases at J, with 6 bases between. The CDR3 bases are TGTGCCAGCAGCTTAGGTCACCCCACAGATACGCAGTATTTT. Its protein is CASSLGHPTDTQYF.

The chain is built from TRBV9 and TRBJ2-1; D unclear. CDR1 SGDLS and CDR2 YYNGEE come from the germline V gene. The CDR3 length is 15 residues. Trimming took 0 bases from V and 0 from J, leaving 7 bases between them. The DNA for the CDR3 is TGTGCCAGCAGCGTAGTTGGCAGCTCCTACAATGAGCAGTTCTTC. Residues: CASSVVGSSYNEQFF. The whole variable domain, filled in from reference TRBV9 and TRBJ2-1, reads DSGVTQTPKHLITATGQRVTLRCSPRSGDLSVYWYQQSLDQGLQFLIQYYNGEERAKGNILERFSAQQFPDLHSELNLSSLELGDSALYFCASSVVGSSYNEQFFGPGTRLTVL.

The genes are TRBV7-3 and TRBJ1-1; maybe TRBD1 (6 bases). The CDR3 is made up of 13 amino acids. V lost 3 bases, J lost 8 bases, and 13 bases lay in between. CDR1 SGHTA and CDR2 FQGTGA come from the germline V gene. The CDR3 sequence is CASSFHTGLEAFF. The CDR3 coding sequence is TGTGCCAGCAGCTTCCACACAGGGTTGGAAGCTTTCTTT.

The chain uses TRBV27 and TRBJ1-2; 7 positions match TRBD1. The V gene end was trimmed by 4 bases and the J gene end by 4 bases; junction bases not matched to a gene: 3. Germline V CDR1 and CDR2: MNHEY, SMNVEV (reference sequence). The CDR3 contains 13 residues. The CDR3, as DNA: TGTGCCAGCAGTTGGGGACAGTTCTATGGCTACACCTTC. Translated, it gives CASSWGQFYGYTF.

This chain links TRBV5-4 with TRBJ2-7; D possibly corresponds to TRBD2 (6 bases). Germline CDR1 is SGHNT and CDR2 is YYREEE (reference sequence). The germline V and J ends were trimmed by 4 bases and 0 bases, with 14 bases remaining between them. This CDR3 has 15 amino acids. CDR3 sequence (DNA): TGTGCCAGCAGCGAGGACCGGGACTCCTCCTACGAGCAGTACTTC. Residues: CASSEDRDSSYEQYF.

The chain couples TRBV13 to TRBJ1-2, with D possibly matching TRBD1 (5 bases). Germline lookup yields CDR1 PRHDT and CDR2 FYEKMQ (reference sequence). Trimming took off 3 bases at V and 2 bases at J, with 22 bases between the two ends. This CDR3 is built from 18 residues. The CDR3 here is CASSLGGRAVGDNYGYTF. The CDR3 DNA sequence: TGTGCCAGCAGCTTGGGAGGACGGGCGGTAGGGGACAACTATGGCTACACCTTC.

The chain carries TRBV7-3 and TRBJ1-3; 7 positions agree with TRBD1. This CDR3 comprises 16 residues. V trimming: 4 bases; J trimming: 2 bases; junction bases outside the gene matches: 8. Germline V gene sequence: CDR1 SGHTA, CDR2 FQGTGA. DNA of the CDR3: TGTGCCAGCAGCTCGGGGACAGAGGGCACTGGAAACACCATATATTTT. It codes for CASSSGTEGTGNTIYF. Supplemented by reference TRBV7-3 and TRBJ1-3, the full variable domain reads GAGVSQTPSNKVTEKGKYVELRCDPISGHTALYWYRQSLGQGPEFLIYFQGTGAADDSGLPNDRFFAVRPEGSVSTLKIQRTERGDSAVYLCASSSGTEGTGNTIYFGEGSWLTVV.

The gene calls are TRBV5-1 and TRBJ2-7; D is unresolved. Germline-derived CDR1 and CDR2 are SGHRS and YFSETQ. There are 15 residues in the CDR3. Between the trimmed V and J ends, which lost 0 bases and 2 bases, there was a span of 12 bases. The CDR3, as DNA: TGCGCCAGCAGCTTGGGACTCGAACGACCCTACGAGCAGTACTTC. Its protein is CASSLGLERPYEQYF.

The chain is built from TRBV21-1 and TRBJ2-1. TRBV21-1 is flagged as a pseudogene. This CDR3 region has 12 residues. The CDR3: CASSKGCNEQFF. In nucleotides, the CDR3 is TGTGCCAGCAGCAAAGGATGCAATGAGCAGTTCTTC.

This rearrangement joins TRBV5-1 to TRBJ2-7; maybe TRBD2 (5 bases). The CDR3 covers 13 residues. CDR1 is SGHRS and CDR2 is YFSETQ in the germline V gene. V was trimmed by 0 bases and J by 1 base, leaving 5 bases between them. In DNA, the CDR3 is TGCGCCAGCAGCTTGGCGGGATCCTACGAGCAGTACTTC. This translates into CASSLAGSYEQYF.

V gene TRBV4-1 combines with J gene TRBJ2-5; perhaps TRBD2 as D (6 bases). This CDR3 contains 15 residues. Trimming pared 1 base from V and 1 base from J, leaving 10 bases between. Germline CDR1 MGHRA, CDR2 YSYEKL. CDR3 nucleotides: TGCGCCAGCAGCCAAGCCCAGGGAGGCCAAGAGACCCAGTACTTC. Translation gives CASSQAQGGQETQYF.

This chain links TRBV10-1 with TRBJ1-1; D gene unclear. V was shortened by 0 bases and J by 9 bases, with 20 bases between the two germline ends. CDR3 length: 16 amino acids. Germline V gives CDR1 WNHNN, CDR2 SYGVQD (reference sequence). In DNA, the CDR3 is TGCGCCAGCAGTGAGTCGATGGCGGGTCATGGCCTGCAAGCTTTCTTT. Encoded protein: CASSESMAGHGLQAFF.

The chain links TRBV27 to TRBJ2-1; a weak D match, TRBD2 (6 bases). CDR3 length: 14 amino acids. Germline-derived CDR1 and CDR2 are MNHEY and SMNVEV (reference sequence). V was trimmed by 3 bases and J by 4 bases, leaving 10 bases between them. CDR3 sequence (DNA): TGTGCCAGCAGTTTCGGGGGTGCGTACAATGAGCAGTTCTTC. Translating it yields CASSFGGAYNEQFF.

The genes are TRBV27 and TRBJ2-5; 13 bases fit TRBD2. V shed 5 bases, J shed 5 bases, and the junction held 8 bases outside the gene matches. This CDR3 spans 16 amino acids. CDR1 and CDR2 from the germline V gene are MNHEY and SMNVEV (reference sequence). The CDR3 reads CASSTRLAGGFETQYF. The CDR3 coding sequence is TGTGCCAGCAGTACTCGACTAGCGGGGGGTTTTGAGACCCAGTACTTC.